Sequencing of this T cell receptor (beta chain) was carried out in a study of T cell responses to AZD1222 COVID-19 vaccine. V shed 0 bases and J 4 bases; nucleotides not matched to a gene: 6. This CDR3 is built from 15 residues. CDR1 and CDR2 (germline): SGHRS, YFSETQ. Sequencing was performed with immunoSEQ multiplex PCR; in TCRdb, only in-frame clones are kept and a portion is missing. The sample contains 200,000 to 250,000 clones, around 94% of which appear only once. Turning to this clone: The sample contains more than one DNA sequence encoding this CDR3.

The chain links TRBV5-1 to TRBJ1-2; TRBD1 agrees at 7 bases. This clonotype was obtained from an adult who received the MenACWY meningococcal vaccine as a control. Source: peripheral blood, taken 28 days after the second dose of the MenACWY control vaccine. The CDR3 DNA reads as TGCGCCAGCAGCTTGGCAGAGGGGGCTGGCTATGGCTACACCTTC. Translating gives CASSLAEGAGYGYTF.